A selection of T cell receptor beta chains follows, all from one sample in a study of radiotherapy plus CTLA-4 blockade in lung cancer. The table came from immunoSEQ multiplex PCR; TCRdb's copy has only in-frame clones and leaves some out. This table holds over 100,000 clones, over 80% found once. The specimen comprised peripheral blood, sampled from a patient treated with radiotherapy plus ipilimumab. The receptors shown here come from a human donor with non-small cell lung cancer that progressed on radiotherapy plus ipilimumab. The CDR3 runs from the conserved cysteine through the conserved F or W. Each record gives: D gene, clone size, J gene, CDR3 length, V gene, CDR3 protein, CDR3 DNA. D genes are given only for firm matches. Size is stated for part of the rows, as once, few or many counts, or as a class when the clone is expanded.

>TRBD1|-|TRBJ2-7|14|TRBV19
CASSPRDSSYEQYF
TGTGCCAGTAGTCCCCGGGACAGCTCCTACGAGCAGTACTTC
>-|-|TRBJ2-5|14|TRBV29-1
CSVSKWTAMETQYF
TGCAGCGTTTCGAAGTGGACGGCCATGGAGACCCAGTACTTC
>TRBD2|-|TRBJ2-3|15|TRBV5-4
CASSRTSSIGDTQYF
TGTGCCAGCAGCCGGACTAGCTCTATTGGAGATACGCAGTATTTT
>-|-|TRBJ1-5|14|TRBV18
CASSSRSSNQPQHF
TGTGCCAGCTCCTCCCGATCCAGCAATCAGCCCCAGCATTTT
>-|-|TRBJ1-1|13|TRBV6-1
CASSETDNFEAFF
TGTGCCAGCAGTGAGACAGACAACTTTGAAGCTTTCTTT
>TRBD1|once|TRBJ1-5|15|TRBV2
CASSELGQGHQPQHF
TGTGCCAGCAGTGAATTGGGACAGGGACATCAGCCCCAGCATTTT
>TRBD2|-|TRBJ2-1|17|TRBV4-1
CASSPVSGRSSYNEQFF
TGCGCCAGCAGCCCAGTTAGCGGGAGAAGCTCCTACAATGAGCAGTTCTTC
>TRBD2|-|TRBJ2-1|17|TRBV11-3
CASSLPPLAGVRNEQFF
TGTGCCAGCAGCTTACCCCCACTAGCGGGAGTACGTAATGAGCAGTTCTTC
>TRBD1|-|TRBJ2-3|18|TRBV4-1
CASSQEGKRTGLWDTQYF
TGCGCCAGCAGCCAAGAGGGGAAGAGGACAGGGTTGTGGGATACGCAGTATTTT
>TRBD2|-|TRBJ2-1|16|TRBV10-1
CASIRVAGESYNEQFF
TGCGCCAGCATAAGGGTAGCGGGAGAATCCTACAATGAGCAGTTCTTC
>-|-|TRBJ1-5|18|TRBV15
CATRTQHSGLGGNQPQHF
TGTGCCACCAGGACGCAACACTCGGGTCTCGGTGGCAATCAGCCCCAGCATTTT
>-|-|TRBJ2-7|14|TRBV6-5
CASSYTQVSYEQYF
TGTGCCAGCAGTTACACCCAGGTCTCCTACGAGCAGTACTTC
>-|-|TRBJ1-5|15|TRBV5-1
CASSLRDVGNQPQHF
TGCGCCAGCAGTTTAAGGGACGTCGGCAATCAGCCCCAGCATTTT
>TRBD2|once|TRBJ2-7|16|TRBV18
CASSYKASGRLGEQYF
TGTGCCAGCTCCTACAAGGCTAGCGGGAGGCTGGGAGAGCAGTACTTC
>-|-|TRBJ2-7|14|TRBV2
CASSPRARGYEQYF
TGTGCCAGCAGTCCCCGGGCTAGAGGATACGAGCAGTACTTC
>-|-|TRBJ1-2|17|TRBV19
CASSIVSHGATNYGYTF
TGTGCCAGTAGTATAGTGAGTCACGGAGCGACTAACTATGGCTACACCTTC
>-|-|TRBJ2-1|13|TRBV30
CAWALSGGNEQFF
TGTGCCTGGGCATTGAGCGGAGGGAATGAGCAGTTCTTC
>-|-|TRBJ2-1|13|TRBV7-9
CASGRDSYNEQFF
TGTGCCAGCGGCAGGGACTCCTACAATGAGCAGTTCTTC
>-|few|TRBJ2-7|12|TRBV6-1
CASSEQGYEQYF
TGTGCCAGCAGTGAACAGGGCTACGAGCAGTACTTC
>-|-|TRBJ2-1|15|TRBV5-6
CASSLPTPAAHEQFF
TGTGCCAGCAGCCTTCCAACCCCAGCCGCGCATGAGCAGTTCTTC
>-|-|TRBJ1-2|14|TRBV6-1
CASSEETLGYGYTF
TGTGCCAGCAGTGAAGAGACCCTGGGGTATGGCTACACCTTC
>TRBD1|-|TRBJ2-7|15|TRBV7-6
CASSSAGTGGYEQYF
TGTGCCAGCAGCTCTGCCGGGACAGGGGGCTACGAGCAGTACTTC
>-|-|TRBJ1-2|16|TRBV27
CASSSRRFGGNYGYTF
TGTGCCAGCAGTTCCCGTCGGTTCGGCGGTAACTATGGCTACACCTTC
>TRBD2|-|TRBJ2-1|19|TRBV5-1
CASSPRVSGRASSYNEQFF
TGCGCCAGCAGCCCCCGGGTGAGCGGGAGAGCGAGCTCCTACAATGAGCAGTTCTTC